These T cell receptor beta chains were read from a single sample in a study of blood T cell repertoires in COVID-19. Here immunoSEQ multiplex PCR was the method, and the copy in TCRdb shows in-frame clones only, minus some. In the table there are about 260,000 clones, 70% to 85% of which are singletons. The sequenced material came from peripheral blood. The receptors here all came from a woman of 80 years or more with acute or convalescent COVID-19. Each CDR3 is given without its conserved first and last residue. Size is omitted from some rows. Given values are once, few, many or a class for expanded clones.

size: -; V: TRBV11-2; CDR3: ASSLDPGARVIYEQY
size: -; V: TRBV10-3; CDR3: AISRANTDTQY
size: -; V: TRBV7-6; CDR3: ASSLVGTGARGAEAF
size: -; V: TRBV6-5; CDR3: ASRSRGRANEQY
size: -; V: TRBV19; CDR3: ASRPMTGTFSEKLF
size: -; V: TRBV11-2; CDR3: ASSFRGKNIQY
size: -; V: TRBV27; CDR3: ASRIPTGPPFQETQY
size: -; V: TRBV6-4; CDR3: ASRGTGNHGYT
size: -; V: TRBV18; CDR3: ASSPQTALSSGQVLTF
size: -; V: TRBV7-9; CDR3: ASSLARGNEKLF
size: -; V: TRBV28; CDR3: ASSLPGERHNEQF
size: few; V: TRBV18; CDR3: ASSPGREAYQPQH
size: -; V: TRBV5-4; CDR3: ASSLGQSSYNEQF
size: once; V: TRBV4-2; CDR3: ASSPDRGMGYGYT
size: -; V: TRBV11-2; CDR3: ASSLVLTEQF
size: -; V: TRBV7-2; CDR3: ASSLGAGEETQY
size: few; V: TRBV27; CDR3: ASTLAGTNEQF
size: -; V: TRBV7-2; CDR3: ASSLAENYGYT
size: once; V: TRBV9; CDR3: ASSVLTSGGASTDTQY
size: -; V: TRBV7-2; CDR3: ASSPDFGGYEQY
size: -; V: TRBV20-1; CDR3: SAGRTDTQY
size: -; V: TRBV7-9; CDR3: ASRGPGSTSPLH
size: -; V: TRBV6-2/TRBV6-3; CDR3: ASSREVGLGAYEQY
size: -; V: TRBV5-4; CDR3: ASSGGAGAGTDTQY
size: many; V: TRBV15; CDR3: ATSRGGLAGAYEQY
size: few; V: TRBV29-1; CDR3: SVSTGTAPNYGYT
size: -; V: TRBV5-5; CDR3: ASSLNRAYNSPLH